What follows are 5 T cell receptor beta chains derived from one specimen sequenced in a study of blood T cell repertoires in COVID-19. Libraries were prepared by immunoSEQ multiplex PCR; TCRdb keeps only in-frame clonotypes and omits some of them. The repertoire holds roughly 86,000 clones, with more than 75% as singletons. Sequencing input: peripheral blood. All receptors derive from a human donor in a cohort sampled during active COVID-19.

The chain couples TRBV5-4 to TRBJ1-4; 9 nucleotides match TRBD1. In germline, CDR1 is SGHNT, CDR2 YYREEE (reference sequence). The CDR3 covers 15 residues. Unmatched junction bases numbered 1, after V lost 0 bases and J lost 4 bases. The CDR3 is CASSLEGQGNEKLFF. The CDR3 DNA sequence: TGTGCCAGCAGCTTGGAGGGACAGGGTAATGAAAAACTGTTTTTT.

The rearrangement links TRBV30 to TRBJ1-5; 11 nucleotides line up with TRBD1. The CDR3 consists of 18 residues. CDR1 and CDR2 from the germline V gene are GTSNPN and SVGIG (reference sequence). The J segment lost 0 bases and the V segment lost 1 base, leaving 8 bases of the junction unmatched. The CDR3 protein is CAWSEGGQGASSNQPQHF. The CDR3 DNA sequence: TGTGCCTGGAGTGAGGGAGGACAGGGGGCAAGTAGCAATCAGCCCCAGCATTTT.

V gene TRBV19 combines with J gene TRBJ1-1; 9 bases are shared with TRBD1. This CDR3 contains 16 residues. The V gene's germline CDR1 is LNHDA and CDR2 SQIVND (reference sequence). V was clipped by 5 bases and J by 3 bases; unmatched bases: 10. CDR3 sequence: CASSEIQGASDTEAFF. CDR3 in DNA: TGTGCCAGTAGTGAAATACAGGGGGCGTCAGACACTGAAGCTTTCTTT.

The chain couples TRBV27 to TRBJ2-3, with 7 positions matching TRBD2. The CDR3 covers 15 residues. Germline assignment: CDR1 MNHEY and CDR2 SMNVEV (reference sequence). With 3 bases clipped from V and 1 base from J, the junction kept 4 bases outside the gene matches. The CDR3 sequence is CASSLVAGGTDTQYF. DNA of the CDR3: TGTGCCAGCAGTTTGGTGGCGGGGGGCACAGATACGCAGTATTTT.

The table lists this clone with a count of one. This chain uses TRBV10-3 with TRBJ1-1; D possibly corresponds to TRBD1 (5 bases). Trimming took off 8 bases at V and 5 bases at J, with 12 bases between the two ends. Germline assignment: CDR1 ENHRY and CDR2 SYGVKD. This CDR3 has 12 amino acids. DNA of the CDR3: TGTGCCATCGGTGGGGCAGGGACTGAAGCTTTCTTT. Its translation is CAIGGAGTEAFF.